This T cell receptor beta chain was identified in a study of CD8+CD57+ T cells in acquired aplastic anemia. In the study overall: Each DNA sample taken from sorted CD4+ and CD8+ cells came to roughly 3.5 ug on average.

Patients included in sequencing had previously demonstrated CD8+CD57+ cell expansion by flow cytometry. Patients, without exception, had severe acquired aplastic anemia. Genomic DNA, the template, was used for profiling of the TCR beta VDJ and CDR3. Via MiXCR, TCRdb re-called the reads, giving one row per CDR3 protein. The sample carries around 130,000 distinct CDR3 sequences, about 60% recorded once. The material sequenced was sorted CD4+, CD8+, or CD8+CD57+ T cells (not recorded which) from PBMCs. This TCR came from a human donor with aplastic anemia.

CDR3 in DNA: TGCAGTGCTAGGGTCTTCGGCCTAGCGGGGAGCACAGATACGCAGTATTTT. Its protein product is CSARVFGLAGSTDTQYF. The chain links TRBV20-1 to TRBJ2-3; 9 bases align to TRBD2. With 3 bases clipped from V and 0 bases from J, the junction kept 10 bases outside the gene matches. This CDR3 region has 17 residues. The V gene's germline CDR1 is DFQATT and CDR2 SNEGSKA (reference sequence).